The present entry profiles one T cell receptor beta chain with its context. The antigen is not known. The data are from a study of cytomegalovirus exposure and HLA in healthy donors. At the level of the study: An early release of data contained 70 million to 95 million unique TCRs, which came from HLA-typed donors. Findings and limits, study-wide: Prediction of most subjects' HLA-A and HLA-B alleles by TCR beta sequences was reportedly accurate. Association of 16,951 TCR beta sequences with HLA alleles was found at 0.05 false discovery rate in a later analysis.

Use of 60 Vbeta and 13 Jbeta primers characterized the PCR. Per the original methods: Later, an analysis found 75 million to 90 million unique TCR beta chains, and some 10 million of these were shared. Some clones are missing from TCRdb's copy, which holds only in-frame ones; the method was immunoSEQ multiplex PCR. The D gene and trimming were derived from the DNA, and the V and J assignments and clone size from that table. The sample lists 150,000 to 200,000 clones, roughly 85% occurring once. Between the trimmed V and J ends, which lost 2 bases and 9 bases, there was a span of 21 bases. The CDR3 totals 16 residues. Germline CDR1 and CDR2: SGDLS and YYNGEE.

The clonotype comes from a man aged 45-65 years in good health and CMV-seropositive. Sequencing used PBMCs. The rearrangement links TRBV9 to TRBJ1-3, with D tentatively TRBD1 (6 bases). CDR3 sequence: CASSVTPDRGKATIYF. The CDR3 bases are TGTGCCAGCAGCGTCACCCCGGACAGAGGGAAGGCCACCATATATTTT.